These T cell receptor beta chains were read from a single sample in a study of blood T cell repertoires in COVID-19. Profiling relied on immunoSEQ multiplex PCR, and the TCRdb table lists in-frame clones only, not all of them. This sample carries some 200,000 clones, approximately 80% of them seen once, and the ten largest clones take under 11%. Sequences were obtained from peripheral blood. These receptors were taken from a woman older than 75 with acute or convalescent COVID-19. Both conserved end residues are part of each CDR3. The D gene is left open where the match is weak. Clone size, where shown, is once, few, many, or a class for clones that have expanded.

>NA|TRBV19|NA|TRBJ1-3
CASSAQTGTGNTIYF
TGTGCCAGTAGTGCCCAGACTGGGACAGGAAACACCATATATTTT
>NA|TRBV7-2|TRBD2|TRBJ2-7
CASSSTAGGSGEQYF
TGTGCCAGCAGCTCCACAGCGGGAGGGAGCGGCGAGCAGTACTTC
>NA|TRBV6-5|NA|TRBJ2-7
CASRGPGGPYEQYF
TGTGCCAGCAGAGGCCCGGGGGGCCCCTACGAGCAGTACTTC
>NA|TRBV5-1|NA|TRBJ1-1
CASSVSRDTEAFF
TGCGCCAGCAGCGTTTCGAGGGACACTGAAGCTTTCTTT
>few|TRBV28|NA|TRBJ1-1
CASRPGYTEAFF
TGTGCCAGCAGGCCGGGGTACACTGAAGCTTTCTTT
>NA|TRBV16|TRBD1|TRBJ2-1
CASSQFLGTGGHEQFF
TGTGCCAGCAGCCAATTCCTGGGGACAGGGGGGCATGAGCAGTTCTTC
>once|TRBV2|TRBD2|TRBJ2-2
CASKAGDNTGELFF
TGTGCCAGCAAGGCGGGAGATAACACCGGGGAGCTGTTTTTT
>NA|TRBV27|NA|TRBJ1-3
CASSLTGSGNTIYF
TGTGCCAGCAGTTTAACAGGGTCTGGAAACACCATATATTTT
>NA|TRBV5-1|NA|TRBJ1-1
CASSSHPGTNTEAFF
TGCGCCAGCAGCTCCCACCCGGGTACGAACACTGAAGCTTTCTTT
>NA|TRBV7-2|TRBD1|TRBJ1-1
CASSDRAHTEAFF
TGTGCCAGCAGCGACAGGGCCCACACTGAAGCTTTCTTT
>NA|TRBV7-2|TRBD2|TRBJ2-1
CASSSGARGGPYNEQFF
TGTGCCAGCAGCTCGGGGGCTCGCGGGGGGCCGTACAATGAGCAGTTCTTC
>NA|TRBV5-1|TRBD2|TRBJ2-2
CASSGLETGELFF
TGCGCCAGCTCCGGACTAGAGACCGGGGAGCTGTTTTTT
>NA|TRBV30|TRBD2|TRBJ2-1
CAWSVPGGPSYNEQFF
TGTGCCTGGAGTGTACCGGGAGGACCCTCCTACAATGAGCAGTTCTTC
>NA|TRBV18|NA|TRBJ2-7
CASSPEDRSSYEQYF
TGTGCCAGCTCACCTGAAGACAGAAGCTCCTACGAGCAGTACTTC
>NA|TRBV7-9|NA|TRBJ1-1
CASSLRTAEVEAFF
TGTGCCAGCAGCTTAAGGACAGCCGAAGTAGAAGCTTTCTTT
>NA|TRBV30|NA|TRBJ1-1
CAWSSTVTNTEAFF
TGTGCCTGGAGTTCGACAGTTACGAACACTGAAGCTTTCTTT
>NA|TRBV29-1|TRBD1|TRBJ1-1
CSVGTGTMNTEAFF
TGCAGCGTCGGGACAGGGACCATGAACACTGAAGCTTTCTTT
>NA|TRBV2|NA|TRBJ2-5
CASSESRDTRGETQYF
TGTGCCAGCAGTGAATCCCGGGACACCAGGGGCGAGACCCAGTACTTC
>NA|TRBV19|NA|TRBJ1-5
CASSTGNHQQSPQHF
TGTGCCAGTAGCACGGGAAACCATCAACAGAGTCCGCAGCATTTT
>NA|TRBV4-3|TRBD1|TRBJ2-2
CASSQAGTGKIARELFF
TGCGCCAGCAGCCAGGCCGGGACAGGGAAGATTGCCCGGGAGCTGTTTTTT
>NA|TRBV19|NA|TRBJ1-6
CASSMSNSPLHF
TGTGCCAGTAGTATGAGCAATTCACCCCTCCACTTT
>NA|TRBV24-1|TRBD2|TRBJ2-1
CATSDERLSGTSYNEQFF
TGTGCCACCAGTGATGAACGTCTTAGCGGGACCTCCTACAATGAGCAGTTCTTC
>NA|TRBV2|TRBD1|TRBJ1-1
CASSEGQGGGVAEAFF
TGTGCCAGCAGTGAAGGACAGGGCGGAGGGGTCGCTGAAGCTTTCTTT
>NA|TRBV3-1/TRBV3-2|NA|TRBJ1-2
CASSQDLAGQGSGYTF
TGTGCCAGCAGCCAAGATCTTGCTGGGCAGGGTAGCGGCTACACCTTC